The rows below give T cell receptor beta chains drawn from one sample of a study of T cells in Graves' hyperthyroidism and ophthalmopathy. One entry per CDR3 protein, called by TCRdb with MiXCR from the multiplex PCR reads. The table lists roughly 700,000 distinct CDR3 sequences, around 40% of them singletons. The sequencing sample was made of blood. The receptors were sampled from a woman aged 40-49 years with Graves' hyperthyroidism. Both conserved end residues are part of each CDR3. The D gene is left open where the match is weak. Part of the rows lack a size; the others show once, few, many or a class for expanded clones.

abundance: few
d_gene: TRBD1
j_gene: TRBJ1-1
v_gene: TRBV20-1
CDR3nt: TGCAGTGCTAAACAGGGGCACAGGGGGTACACTGAAGCTTTCTTT
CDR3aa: CSAKQGHRGYTEAFF

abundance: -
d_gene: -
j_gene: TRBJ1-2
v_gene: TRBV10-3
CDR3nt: TGTGCCATCACGGACAGTAACTATGGCTACACCTTC
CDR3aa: CAITDSNYGYTF

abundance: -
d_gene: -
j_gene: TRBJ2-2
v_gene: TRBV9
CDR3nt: TGTGCCAGCAGCGCCGCCGCAGGGGCGCGGGGCACCGGGGAGCTGTTTTTT
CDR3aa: CASSAAAGARGTGELFF

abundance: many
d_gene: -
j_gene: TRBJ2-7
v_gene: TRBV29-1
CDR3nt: TGCAGCGTTGAAATCTGGGTGGTAAGCTCCTACGAGCAGTACTTC
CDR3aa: CSVEIWVVSSYEQYF

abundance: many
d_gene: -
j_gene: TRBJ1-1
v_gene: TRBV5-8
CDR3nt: TGTGCCAGCAGCGAAGGCCTTGAAGCTTTCTTT
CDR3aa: CASSEGLEAFF

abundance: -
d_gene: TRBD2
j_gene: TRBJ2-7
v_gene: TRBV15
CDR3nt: TGTGCCACCAGCAGGGACGGGACTAGCGGACCCTACGAGCAGTACTTC
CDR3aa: CATSRDGTSGPYEQYF

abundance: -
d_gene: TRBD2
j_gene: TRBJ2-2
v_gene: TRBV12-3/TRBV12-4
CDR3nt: TGTGCCAGCAGCGATACTAGCGGGGGCGCCGGGGAGCTGTTTTTT
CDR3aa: CASSDTSGGAGELFF

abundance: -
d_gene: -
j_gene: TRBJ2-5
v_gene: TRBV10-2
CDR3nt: TGCGCCACCCAGGACTATAACCAAGAGACCCAGTACTTC
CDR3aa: CATQDYNQETQYF

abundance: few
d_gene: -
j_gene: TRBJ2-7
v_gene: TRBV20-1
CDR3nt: TGCAGTGGAACGACCACCCAGGTTTACTACGAGCAGTACTTC
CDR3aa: CSGTTTQVYYEQYF

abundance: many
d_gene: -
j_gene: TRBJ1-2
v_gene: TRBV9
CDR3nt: TGTGCCAGCAGCGTACAGCCGGCGGGCGCTAGGCTCTATGGCTACACCTTC
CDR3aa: CASSVQPAGARLYGYTF

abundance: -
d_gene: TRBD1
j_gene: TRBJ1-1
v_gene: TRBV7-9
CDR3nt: TGTGCCAGCAGCCATCCCAGGGACAGGAGGAACACTGAAGCTTTCTTT
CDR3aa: CASSHPRDRRNTEAFF

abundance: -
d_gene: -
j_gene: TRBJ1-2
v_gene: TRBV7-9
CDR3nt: TGTGCCAGCAGCTTAGGGACTGGGACACTCTATGGCTACACCTTC
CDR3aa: CASSLGTGTLYGYTF

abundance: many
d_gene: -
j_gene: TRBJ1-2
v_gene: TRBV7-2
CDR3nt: TGTGCCAGCAGCGTGACAGGTGGTCGTCTCGACTATGGCTACACCTTC
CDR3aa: CASSVTGGRLDYGYTF

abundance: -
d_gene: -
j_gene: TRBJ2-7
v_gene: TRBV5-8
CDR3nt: TGTGCCAGCACCCCTACTCCAAGCCTCTCCTACGAGCAGTACTTC
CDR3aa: CASTPTPSLSYEQYF

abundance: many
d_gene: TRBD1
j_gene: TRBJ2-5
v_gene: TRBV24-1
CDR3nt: TGTGCCACCAGTCCGTCCGGGACAGCTGAGACCCAGTACTTC
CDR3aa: CATSPSGTAETQYF

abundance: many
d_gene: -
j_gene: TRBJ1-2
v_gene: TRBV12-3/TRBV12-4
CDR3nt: TGTGCCAGCAGTTTCAGGAGGAGCTATGGCTACACCTTC
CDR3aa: CASSFRRSYGYTF

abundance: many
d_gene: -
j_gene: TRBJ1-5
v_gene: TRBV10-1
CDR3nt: TGCGCCAGCAGCGGGTTATATAGCAATCAGCCCCAGCATTTT
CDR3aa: CASSGLYSNQPQHF

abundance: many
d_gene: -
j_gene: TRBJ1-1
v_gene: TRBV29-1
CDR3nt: TGCAGCGTCCGATGGGCGGCCACTGAAGCTTTCTTT
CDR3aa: CSVRWAATEAFF

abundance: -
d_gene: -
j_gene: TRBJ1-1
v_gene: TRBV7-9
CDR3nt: TGTGCCAGCAGCTTAATGGGGGGGGTCACTGAAGCTTCCTTT
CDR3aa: CASSLMGGVTEASF

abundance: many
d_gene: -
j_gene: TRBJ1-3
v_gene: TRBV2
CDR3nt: TGTGCCAGCACGGGGTTATACAACTCTGGAAACACCATATATTTT
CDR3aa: CASTGLYNSGNTIYF

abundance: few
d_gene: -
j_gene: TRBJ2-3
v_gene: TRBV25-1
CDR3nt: TGTGCCAGCAATGGAGGGCAAGATACAGATACGCAGTATTTT
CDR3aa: CASNGGQDTDTQYF

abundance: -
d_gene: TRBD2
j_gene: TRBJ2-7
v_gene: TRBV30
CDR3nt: TGTGCCTGGATCCCCCATCTAGCGGGAAAGTACGAGCAGTACTTC
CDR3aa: CAWIPHLAGKYEQYF

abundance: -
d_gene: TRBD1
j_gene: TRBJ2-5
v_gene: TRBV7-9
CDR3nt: TGTGCCAGCAGGACCCCGGGACAGGGGGAAGAGACCCAGTACTTC
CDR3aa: CASRTPGQGEETQYF

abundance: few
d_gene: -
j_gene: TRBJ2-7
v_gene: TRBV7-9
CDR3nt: TGTGCCAGCAGCCCCGAAAGTGGGCTGATCTACGAGCAGTACTTC
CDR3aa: CASSPESGLIYEQYF

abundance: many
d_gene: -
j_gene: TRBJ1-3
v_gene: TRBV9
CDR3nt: TGTGCCAGCAGCGCCGAGCTGGACAACACCATATATTTT
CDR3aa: CASSAELDNTIYF

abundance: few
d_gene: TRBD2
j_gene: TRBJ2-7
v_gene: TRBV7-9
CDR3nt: TGTGCCAGCAGGGAGGCATTAGCGGGAGACGGCGAGCAGTACTTC
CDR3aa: CASREALAGDGEQYF

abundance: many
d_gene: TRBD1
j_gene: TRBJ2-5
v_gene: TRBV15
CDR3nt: TGTGCCACCAGCAGAGATAGGGACAGCGGTTGGACCCAGTACTTC
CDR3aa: CATSRDRDSGWTQYF

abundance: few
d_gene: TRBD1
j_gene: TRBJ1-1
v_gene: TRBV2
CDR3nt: TGTGCCAGCATCCAGGACAGGGGGGTTACTGAAGCTTTCTTT
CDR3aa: CASIQDRGVTEAFF

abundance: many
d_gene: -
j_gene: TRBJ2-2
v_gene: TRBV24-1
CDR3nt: TGTGCCACCAGTGATCTAGTGGGGGGTGTCGTTTCCGGGGAGCTGTTTTTT
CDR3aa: CATSDLVGGVVSGELFF

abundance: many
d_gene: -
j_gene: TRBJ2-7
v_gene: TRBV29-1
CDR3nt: TGCAGCGTTGAGACGGATACCTACGAGCAGTACTTC
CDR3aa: CSVETDTYEQYF

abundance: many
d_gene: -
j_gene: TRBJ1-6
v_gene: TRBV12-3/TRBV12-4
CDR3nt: TGTGCCAGCAGTTTGAGGGGAAGGGATAATTCACCCCTCCACTTT
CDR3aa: CASSLRGRDNSPLHF

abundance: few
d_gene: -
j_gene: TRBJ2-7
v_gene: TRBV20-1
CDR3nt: TGCAGTTCGCTAATCCTCTACGAGCAGTACTTC
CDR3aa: CSSLILYEQYF

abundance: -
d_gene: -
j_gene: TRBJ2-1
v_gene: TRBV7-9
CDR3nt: TGTGCCAGCAGTGCCTCGACGTGGGATGAGCAGTTCTTC
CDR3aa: CASSASTWDEQFF

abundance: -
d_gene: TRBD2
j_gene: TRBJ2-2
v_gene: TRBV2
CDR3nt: TGTGCCAGCCGACCGACTAGCGGGACCGGGGAGCTGTTTTTT
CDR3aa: CASRPTSGTGELFF

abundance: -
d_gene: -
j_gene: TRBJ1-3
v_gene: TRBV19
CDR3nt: TGTGCCAGCCGACGGAGCCTCTCTGGAAACACCATATATTTT
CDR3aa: CASRRSLSGNTIYF

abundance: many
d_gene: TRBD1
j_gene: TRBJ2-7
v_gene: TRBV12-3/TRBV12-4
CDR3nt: TGTGCCAGCAGTTTTGGCGGGACAGGGAGCTCCTACGAGCAGTACTTC
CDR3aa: CASSFGGTGSSYEQYF

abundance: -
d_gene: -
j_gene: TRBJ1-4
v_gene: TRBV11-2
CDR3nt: TGTGCCAGCAGTTCAGGTGGATTTGGTGAAAAACTGTTTTTT
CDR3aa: CASSSGGFGEKLFF

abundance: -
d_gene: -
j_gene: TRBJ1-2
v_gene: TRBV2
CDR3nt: TGTGCCTCACCGCTTTCCGGGTCCTACTTATCTATCTGTGGCTACACCTTC
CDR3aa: CASPLSGSYLSICGYTF

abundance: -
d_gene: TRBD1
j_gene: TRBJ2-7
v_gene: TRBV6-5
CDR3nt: TGTGCCAGCAGCGGTATAGGGGGCGATATCTCCTACAATGAGCAGTACTTC
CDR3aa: CASSGIGGDISYNEQYF

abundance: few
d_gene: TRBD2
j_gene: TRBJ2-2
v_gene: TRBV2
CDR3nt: TGTGCCAGCAGTCCCAGTCGCCTAGCGGAGCCGAACACCGGGGAGCTGTTTTTT
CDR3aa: CASSPSRLAEPNTGELFF

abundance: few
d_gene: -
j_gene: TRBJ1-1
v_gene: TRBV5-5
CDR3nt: TGTGCCAGCAGCTTGAGATTCGAGGTCGGGGAAGCTTTCTTT
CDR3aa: CASSLRFEVGEAFF

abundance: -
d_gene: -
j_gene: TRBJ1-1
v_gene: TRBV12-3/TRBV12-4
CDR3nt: TGTGCCAGCAGTGAAGCGTGGGGGGCTGAAGCTTTCTTT
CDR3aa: CASSEAWGAEAFF

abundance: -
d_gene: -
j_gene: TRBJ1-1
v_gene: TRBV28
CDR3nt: TGTGCCAGCAGTTTACCTGTTCAGAATGAAGCTTTCTTT
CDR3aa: CASSLPVQNEAFF

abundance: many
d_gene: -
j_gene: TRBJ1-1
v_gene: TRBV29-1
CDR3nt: TGCAGCGGGGCCGAAACTGAAGCTTTCTTT
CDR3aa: CSGAETEAFF

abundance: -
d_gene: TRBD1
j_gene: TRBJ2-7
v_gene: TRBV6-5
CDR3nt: TGTGCCAGCAGTTACGATTTAACGACAGGGAGACACGAGCAGTACTTC
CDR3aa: CASSYDLTTGRHEQYF

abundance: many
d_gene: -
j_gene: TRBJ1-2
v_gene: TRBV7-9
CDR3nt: TGTGCCAGCAGCCCCAGGGTAACGGGGAGGAGGTATGGCTACACCTTC
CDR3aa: CASSPRVTGRRYGYTF